This T cell receptor (beta chain) is from a study of identical twins. Findings and caveats of the study: Invariant MAIT and iNKT cells are populations that could partly confound zero-insertion analyses. Fewer insertions characterized abundant cord blood beta clonotypes, whereas memory repertoires showed none. Models predicted less out-of-frame TCR alpha sharing in monozygotic twins than was found.

With 8 bases removed from V and 12 bases from J, the gap between germline ends came to 29 bases. This CDR3 contains 16 residues. Concerning this clonotype: What it binds is not known.

TCRdb processed the 5' RACE reads anew with MiXCR; each CDR3 protein has one entry. The sample consists of some 600,000 distinct CDR3 sequences, just over 7% of them appearing once. The sample also formed part of further work on yellow fever vaccine responses in identical twins.

This rearrangement joins TRBV12-3 or TRBV12-4 to TRBJ2-1; the D gene is possibly TRBD2 (5 bases). The sample consisted of PBMCs. This sequence originates from a woman younger than 35 in good health. CDR3 DNA: TGTGCCAGCGCTATTGTACCCAGGACTGGCAACGATGGGCAGTTCTTC. Its translation is CASAIVPRTGNDGQFF.